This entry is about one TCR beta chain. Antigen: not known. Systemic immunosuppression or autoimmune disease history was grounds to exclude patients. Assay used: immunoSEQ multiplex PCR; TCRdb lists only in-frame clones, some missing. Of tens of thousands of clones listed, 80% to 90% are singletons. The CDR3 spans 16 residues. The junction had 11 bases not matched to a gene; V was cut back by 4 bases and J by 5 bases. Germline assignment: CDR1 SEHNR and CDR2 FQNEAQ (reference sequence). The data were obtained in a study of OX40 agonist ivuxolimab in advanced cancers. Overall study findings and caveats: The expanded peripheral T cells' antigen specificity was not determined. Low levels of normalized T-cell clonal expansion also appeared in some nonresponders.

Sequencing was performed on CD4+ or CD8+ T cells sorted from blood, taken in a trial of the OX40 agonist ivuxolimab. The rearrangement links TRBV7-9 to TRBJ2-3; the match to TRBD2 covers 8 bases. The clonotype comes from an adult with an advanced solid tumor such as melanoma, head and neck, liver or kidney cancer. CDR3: CASSSQSSGPLDTQYF. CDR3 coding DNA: TGTGCCAGCAGCTCCCAATCTAGCGGGCCATTAGATACGCAGTATTTT.